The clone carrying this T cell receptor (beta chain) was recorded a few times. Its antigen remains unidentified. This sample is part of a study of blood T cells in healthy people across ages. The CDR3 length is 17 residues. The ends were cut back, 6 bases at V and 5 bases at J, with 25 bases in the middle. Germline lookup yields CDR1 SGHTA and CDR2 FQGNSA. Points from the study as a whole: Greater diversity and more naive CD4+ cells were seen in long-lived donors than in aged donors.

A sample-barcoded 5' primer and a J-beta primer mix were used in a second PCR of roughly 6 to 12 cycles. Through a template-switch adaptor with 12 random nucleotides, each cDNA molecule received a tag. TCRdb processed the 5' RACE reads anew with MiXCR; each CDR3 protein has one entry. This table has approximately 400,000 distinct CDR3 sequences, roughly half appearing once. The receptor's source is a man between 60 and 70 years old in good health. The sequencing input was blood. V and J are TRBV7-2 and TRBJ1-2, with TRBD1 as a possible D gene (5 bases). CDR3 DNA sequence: TGTGCCAGCAGTCTAACCCGACGGACCCCTGGGGCTTATGGCTACACCTTC. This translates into CASSLTRRTPGAYGYTF. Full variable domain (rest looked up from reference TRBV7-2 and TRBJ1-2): GAGVSQSPSNKVTEKGKDVELRCDPISGHTALYWYRQSLGQGLEFLIYFQGNSAPDKSGLPSDRFSAERTGGSVSTLTIQRTQQEDSAVYLCASSLTRRTPGAYGYTFGSGTRLTVV.